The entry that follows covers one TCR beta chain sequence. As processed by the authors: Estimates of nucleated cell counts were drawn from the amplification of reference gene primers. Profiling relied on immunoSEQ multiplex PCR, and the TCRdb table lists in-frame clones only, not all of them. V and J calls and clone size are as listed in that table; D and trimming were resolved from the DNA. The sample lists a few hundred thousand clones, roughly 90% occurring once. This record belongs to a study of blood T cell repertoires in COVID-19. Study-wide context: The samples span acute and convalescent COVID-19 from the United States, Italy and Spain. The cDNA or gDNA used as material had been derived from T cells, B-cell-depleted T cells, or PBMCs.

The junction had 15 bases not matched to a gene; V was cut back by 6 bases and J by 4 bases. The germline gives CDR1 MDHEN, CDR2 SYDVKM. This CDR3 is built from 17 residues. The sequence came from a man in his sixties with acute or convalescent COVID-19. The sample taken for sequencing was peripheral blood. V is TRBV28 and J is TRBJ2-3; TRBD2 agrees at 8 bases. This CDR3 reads CASRPSPGTRDSDTQYF. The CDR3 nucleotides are TGTGCCAGCAGGCCTTCTCCCGGGACTAGAGACTCAGATACGCAGTATTTT.